Listed below are T cell receptor beta chains from one sample, sequenced in a study of shared clonotypes between healthy human individuals. Generated by immunoSEQ multiplex PCR, the TCRdb table keeps only in-frame clones and is missing some. The sample carries roughly 2.4 million clones, around 95% recorded once. Source material: naive CD4+ T cells sorted from blood. The receptors were gathered from a man younger than 30 in good health. Both conserved end residues are part of each CDR3. A D gene is named only where the DNA matches it firmly. Size is stated for part of the rows, as once, few or many counts, or as a class when the clone is expanded.

j_call	v_call	d_call	clone_size	cdr3_aa	cdr3_nt
TRBJ1-2	TRBV7-2	.	.	CASSVGLQSGYTF	TGTGCCAGCAGCGTAGGGCTTCAAAGTGGCTACACCTTC
TRBJ1-5	TRBV6-5	TRBD1	.	CASRGQPYQPQHF	TGTGCCAGCCGGGGACAGCCGTATCAGCCCCAGCATTTT
TRBJ1-1	TRBV10-1	.	.	CASSESGTEAFF	TGCGCCAGCAGTGAGTCCGGGACTGAAGCTTTCTTT
TRBJ2-7	TRBV19	.	.	CASSRMGGGWEQYF	TGTGCCAGTAGTAGAATGGGGGGCGGCTGGGAGCAGTACTTC
TRBJ2-3	TRBV7-9	TRBD2	.	CASSLGAGGTDTQYF	TGTGCCAGCAGCTTAGGAGCGGGGGGTACAGATACGCAGTATTTT
TRBJ1-2	TRBV5-5	.	.	CASSATSGGGNGYTF	TGTGCCAGCAGCGCCACCTCAGGTGGGGGAAATGGCTACACCTTC
TRBJ2-3	TRBV2	.	.	CASSEQGTDTQYF	TGTGCCAGCAGTGAACAGGGGACAGATACGCAGTATTTT
TRBJ2-5	TRBV7-2	.	.	CASSLGPAQETQYF	TGTGCCAGCAGCTTAGGTCCAGCACAAGAGACCCAGTACTTC
TRBJ1-1	TRBV6-1	.	.	CAGRDGGNTEAFF	TGTGCCGGCCGGGACGGGGGGAACACTGAAGCTTTCTTT
TRBJ1-2	TRBV11-2	TRBD1	once	CASSSQGAEGYTF	TGTGCCAGCAGCTCCCAGGGGGCTGAAGGCTACACCTTC
TRBJ2-5	TRBV11-3	TRBD1	.	CASSSRQGAETQYF	TGTGCCAGCAGCTCCCGACAGGGGGCAGAGACCCAGTACTTC
TRBJ1-5	TRBV5-1	TRBD1	.	CASSLGTGGQPQHF	TGCGCCAGCAGCTTAGGGACAGGGGGTCAGCCCCAGCATTTT